The next 8 T cell receptor beta chains were all read from a single sample in a study of T cells after posttransplantation cyclophosphamide. Method: immunoSEQ multiplex PCR; TCRdb's copy keeps in-frame clones and lacks some. The sample yields 19,000 or so clones, 95% to 99% seen once. The specimen sequenced was naive CD8+ T cells sorted from PBMCs. These receptors originate from a middle-aged man in good health, CMV-negative, and a related stem cell transplant donor.

The chain combines TRBV6-6 with TRBJ2-7; D unresolved. Germline V CDR1 and CDR2: MNHNY, SVGAGI (reference sequence). V shed 6 bases and J shed 5 bases, with 5 bases lying between them. The CDR3 length is 10 residues. CDR3 sequence: CASRANEQYF. The DNA for the CDR3 is TGTGCCAGCAGGGCCAACGAGCAGTACTTC.

V usage is TRBV6-5 and J usage is TRBJ2-5, with a possible D match to TRBD2 (6 bases). CDR1 is MNHEY, CDR2 SVGAGI, per germline. Trimming shortened V by 7 bases and J by 1 base, and 16 bases separated the two germline ends. This CDR3 is 15 amino acids long. The CDR3 loop reads CASTPAGGIQETQYF. For the CDR3, the DNA is TGTGCCAGCACCCCCGCTGGGGGGATCCAAGAGACCCAGTACTTC.

The chain joins TRBV9 to TRBJ2-5; 11 bases are shared with TRBD2. The CDR3 is made up of 15 amino acids. The germline CDR1 and CDR2 sequences are SGDLS and YYNGEE. V trimming: 7 bases; J trimming: 4 bases; junction bases outside the gene matches: 9. The DNA for the CDR3 is TGTGCCAGCTCCCTTAGCGGGAGGGCCCCAGAGACCCAGTACTTC. Residues: CASSLSGRAPETQYF.

The chain combines TRBV9 with TRBJ2-5; no firm D call. Germline CDR1 reads SGDLS; CDR2 reads YYNGEE. Trimming pared 3 bases from V and 5 bases from J, leaving 14 bases between. CDR3 size: 14 residues. The CDR3 spells CASSATTETETQYF. CDR3 DNA: TGTGCCAGCAGCGCCACAACAGAGACCGAGACCCAGTACTTC. The entire variable domain, with the rest obtained from reference TRBV9 and TRBJ2-5, is as follows: DSGVTQTPKHLITATGQRVTLRCSPRSGDLSVYWYQQSLDQGLQFLIQYYNGEERAKGNILERFSAQQFPDLHSELNLSSLELGDSALYFCASSATTETETQYFGPGTRLLVL.

The chain uses TRBV5-1 and TRBJ1-1; tentatively, D is TRBD1 (5 bases). Trimming took 0 bases from V and 5 from J, leaving 14 bases between them. The CDR3 is 15 amino acids. Germline assignment: CDR1 SGHRS and CDR2 YFSETQ. The CDR3 here is CASSLASGVYTEAFF. DNA for the CDR3: TGCGCCAGCAGCTTGGCTTCGGGGGTTTATACTGAAGCTTTCTTT.

J is TRBJ2-5 and V is TRBV6-1, with a tentative D call TRBD1 (6 bases). The J call could be wrong; TRBJ2-7 is a better fit for the DNA end. Germline-derived CDR1 and CDR2 are MNHNS and SASEGT. The CDR3 length is 15 residues. CDR3 amino acids: CASSEVGGPDLEQYF. The CDR3, as DNA: TGTGCCAGCAGTGAAGTTGGGGGCCCGGATCTCGAGCAGTACTTC.

This clone was seen a single time. This chain joins TRBV27 and TRBJ1-1, with a weak D call TRBD1 (6 bases). V was clipped by 5 bases and J by 5 bases, with 15 bases between them. Germline CDR1 MNHEY, CDR2 SMNVEV (reference sequence). This CDR3 has 14 residues. The CDR3 sequence: CASSIVGGKTEAFF. The CDR3 nucleotides are TGTGCCAGCAGTATAGTAGGGGGTAAGACTGAAGCTTTCTTT.

The chain is built from TRBV9 and TRBJ2-2; D is possibly TRBD1 (6 bases). The CDR3 is 17 amino acids. Germline loops: CDR1 SGDLS, CDR2 YYNGEE. Trimming removed 3 bases from V and 3 bases from J, with 18 bases in between. The CDR3 spells CASSAPQTGPDTGELFF. CDR3 nucleotides: TGTGCCAGCAGCGCGCCCCAGACAGGCCCGGACACCGGGGAGCTGTTTTTT.